This TCR beta chain originates from a study of cytomegalovirus exposure and HLA in healthy donors. Overall study: Early on, a data release was issued that held 80 million or so unique TCRs from HLA-typed donors. For the approximately 430 genotyped donors, around 76% fell within the Caucasian-associated ancestry cluster.

Primers included in the PCR were 60 Vbeta and 13 Jbeta primers. Clones were sequenced by immunoSEQ multiplex PCR, and TCRdb holds only the in-frame ones, with some missing. In total, the table holds 93,000 or so clones. A word on this clone: Its antigen is currently unknown.

General study results and limits: An assumption of roughly uniform sequencing depth across donors underlay the presence/absence analyses. According to the study, roughly 160 TCR beta chains were cytomegalovirus-associated.

This CDR3 spans 14 amino acids. V lost 4 bases to trimming and J lost 0 bases; unmatched junction nucleotides: 2. The germline V gene has CDR1 LNHDA and CDR2 SQIVND (reference sequence). The sequencing input was PBMCs. The rearrangement uses TRBV19 and TRBJ1-1; 7 nucleotides line up with TRBD1. This receptor was obtained from a man aged 35 to 55 in good health and CMV-seronegative. The CDR3 sequence: CASSSQGVNTEAFF. As DNA, the CDR3 is TGTGCCAGTAGTAGTCAGGGGGTGAACACTGAAGCTTTCTTT.